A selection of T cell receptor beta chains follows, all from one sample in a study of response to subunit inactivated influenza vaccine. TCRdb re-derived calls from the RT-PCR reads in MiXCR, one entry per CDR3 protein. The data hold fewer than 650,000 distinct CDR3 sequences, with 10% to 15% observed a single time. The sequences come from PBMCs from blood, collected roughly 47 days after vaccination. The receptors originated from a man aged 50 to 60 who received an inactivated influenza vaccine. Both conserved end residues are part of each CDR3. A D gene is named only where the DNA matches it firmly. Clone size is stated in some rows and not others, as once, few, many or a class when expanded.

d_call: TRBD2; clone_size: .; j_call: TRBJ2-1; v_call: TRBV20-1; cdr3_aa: CSAASGSFDEQFF; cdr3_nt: TGCAGTGCCGCTAGCGGGAGTTTTGATGAGCAGTTCTTC
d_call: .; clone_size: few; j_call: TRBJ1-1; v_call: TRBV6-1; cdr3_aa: CASIPGLALEGTEAFF; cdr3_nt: TGTGCCAGCATCCCCGGACTCGCCCTCGAGGGGACTGAAGCTTTCTTT
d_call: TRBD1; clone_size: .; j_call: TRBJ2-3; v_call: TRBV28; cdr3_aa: CASRFYGQGAQYF; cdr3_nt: TGTGCCAGCAGGTTTTATGGGCAGGGGGCTCAGTATTTT
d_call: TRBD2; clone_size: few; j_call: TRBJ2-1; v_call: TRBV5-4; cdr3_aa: CASSREGGYSSYNEQFF; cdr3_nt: TGTGCCAGCAGCAGGGAGGGCGGCTACAGCTCCTACAATGAGCAGTTCTTC
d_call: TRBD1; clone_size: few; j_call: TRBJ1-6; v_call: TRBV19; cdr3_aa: CASSWDRGNNSPLHF; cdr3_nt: TGTGCCAGTAGTTGGGACAGGGGGAATAATTCACCCCTCCACTTT
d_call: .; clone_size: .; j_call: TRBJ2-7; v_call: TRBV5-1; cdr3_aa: CASSTQTGQIGVEQYF; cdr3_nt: TGCGCCAGCAGCACCCAGACAGGACAGATTGGGGTCGAGCAGTACTTC
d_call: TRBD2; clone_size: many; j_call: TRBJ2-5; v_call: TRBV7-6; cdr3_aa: CASSPWVGTSGLQETQYF; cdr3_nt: TGTGCCAGCAGCCCCTGGGTTGGGACTAGCGGATTACAAGAGACCCAGTACTTC
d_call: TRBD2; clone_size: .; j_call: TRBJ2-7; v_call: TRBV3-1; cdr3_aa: CASSSASGELYEQYF; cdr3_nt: TGCGCCAGCAGCTCGGCTAGCGGGGAACTCTACGAGCAGTACTTC
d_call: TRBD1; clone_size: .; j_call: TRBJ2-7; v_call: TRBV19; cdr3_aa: CASSTRDRAYEQYF; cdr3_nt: TGTGCCAGTAGTACCCGGGACAGGGCCTACGAGCAGTACTTC
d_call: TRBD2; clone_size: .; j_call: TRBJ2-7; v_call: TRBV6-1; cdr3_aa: CASSEFGGREQYF; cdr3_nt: TGTGCCAGCAGTGAATTCGGCGGGAGAGAGCAGTACTTC
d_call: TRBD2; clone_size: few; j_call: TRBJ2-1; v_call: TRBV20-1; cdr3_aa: CSARGAGLAGGNEQFF; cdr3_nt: TGCAGTGCTAGAGGCGCAGGACTAGCGGGGGGCAATGAGCAGTTCTTC
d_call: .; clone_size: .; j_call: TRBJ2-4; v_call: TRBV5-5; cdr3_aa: CASSRPEGAKNIQYF; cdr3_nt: TGTGCCAGCAGCCGGCCAGAAGGGGCCAAAAACATTCAGTACTTC
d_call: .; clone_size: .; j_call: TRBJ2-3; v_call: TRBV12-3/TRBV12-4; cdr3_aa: CASSQTLRTDTQYF; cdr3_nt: TGTGCCAGCAGTCAGACTTTACGCACAGATACGCAGTATTTT
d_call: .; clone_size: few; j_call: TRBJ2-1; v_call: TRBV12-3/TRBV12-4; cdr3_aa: CASSDSFAAKTYNEQFF; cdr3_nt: TGTGCCAGCAGCGATTCGTTCGCGGCCAAAACCTACAATGAGCAGTTCTTC
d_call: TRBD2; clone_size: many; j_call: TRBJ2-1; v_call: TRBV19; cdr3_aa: CASSSRMSSGSSQFF; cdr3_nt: TGTGCCAGTTCGTCCAGGATGTCTAGCGGGAGTTCGCAGTTCTTC
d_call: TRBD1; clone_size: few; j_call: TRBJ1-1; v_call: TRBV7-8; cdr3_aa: CASSYGQGGTEAFF; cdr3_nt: TGTGCCAGCAGCTATGGACAGGGGGGCACTGAAGCTTTCTTT
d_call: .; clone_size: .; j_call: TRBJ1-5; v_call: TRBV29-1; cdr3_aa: CSVGEGFNQPQHF; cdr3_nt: TGCAGCGTTGGAGAAGGCTTCAATCAGCCCCAGCATTTT
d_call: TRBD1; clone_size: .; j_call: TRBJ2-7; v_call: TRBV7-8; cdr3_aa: CASSLGTGPLYEQYF; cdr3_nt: TGTGCCAGCAGCTTGGGGACAGGACCTCTCTACGAGCAGTACTTC
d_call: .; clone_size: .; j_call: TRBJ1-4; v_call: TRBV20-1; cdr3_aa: CSARDPGQEKLFF; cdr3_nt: TGCAGTGCTAGAGACCCCGGACAAGAAAAACTGTTTTTT
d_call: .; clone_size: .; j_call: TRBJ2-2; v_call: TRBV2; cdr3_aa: CASRPGDTGELFF; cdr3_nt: TGTGCCAGCAGGCCTGGGGACACCGGGGAGCTGTTTTTT
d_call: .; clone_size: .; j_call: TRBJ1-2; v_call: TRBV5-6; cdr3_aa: CASSPGQRSDGYTF; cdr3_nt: TGTGCCAGCAGCCCTGGACAGAGGAGTGATGGCTACACCTTC
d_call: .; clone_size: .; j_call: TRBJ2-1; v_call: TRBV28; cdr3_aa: CASSTRGNPYNEQFF; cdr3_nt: TGTGCCAGCAGTACCCGGGGGAACCCCTACAATGAGCAGTTCTTC
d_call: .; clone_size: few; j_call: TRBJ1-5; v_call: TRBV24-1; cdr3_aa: CATSDGSGNYQPQHF; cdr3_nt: TGTGCCACCAGTGACGGGTCGGGGAACTATCAGCCCCAGCATTTT
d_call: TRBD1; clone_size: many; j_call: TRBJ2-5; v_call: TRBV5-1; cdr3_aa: CASSRLQGLGEETQYF; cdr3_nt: TGCGCCAGCAGCCGGCTACAGGGGTTGGGGGAAGAGACCCAGTACTTC
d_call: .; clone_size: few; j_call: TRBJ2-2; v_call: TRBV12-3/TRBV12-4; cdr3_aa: CASSLVTRGANTGELFF; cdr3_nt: TGTGCCAGCAGTCTGGTCACGAGGGGAGCAAACACCGGGGAGCTGTTTTTT
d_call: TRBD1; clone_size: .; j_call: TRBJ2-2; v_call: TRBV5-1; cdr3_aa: CASSGGQANTGELFF; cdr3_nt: TGCGCCAGCAGCGGGGGACAGGCGAACACCGGGGAGCTGTTTTTT
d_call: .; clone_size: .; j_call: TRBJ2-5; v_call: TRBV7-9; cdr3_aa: CASSLYPGIQETQYF; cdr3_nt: TGTGCCAGCAGCTTATATCCGGGGATCCAAGAGACCCAGTACTTC